These 10 T cell receptor beta chains share one sample of origin, sequenced in a study of cytomegalovirus exposure and HLA in healthy donors (dated by TCRdb to between 2016 and 2019). Library creation used the immunoSEQ multiplex PCR assay. For the multiplex PCR, a mixture combining 60 forward primers for TCR Vbeta segments and 13 reverse primers for TCR Jbeta segments was used. TCRdb holds this immuneACCESS table with in-frame rearrangements only. Some clones are missing; in checked studies, unresolved V genes explain under half, and the rest has no known cause. This sample holds 150,000 to 200,000 clones; roughly 80% were observed only once. Around 1.4% of the sample is in the top ten clones. Source material: PBMCs. Every receptor here comes from a woman aged 45-59 years in good health and CMV-seronegative.

This clone appeared a few times. The chain joins TRBV13 to TRBJ1-1, with D possibly matching TRBD1 (5 bases). The CDR3 length is 17 residues. Germline V gives CDR1 PRHDT, CDR2 FYEKMQ (reference sequence). Trimming cost V 5 bases and J 0 bases, with 19 bases left between them. The CDR3 DNA reads TGTGCCAGCAGCAGTACTCTGCGGGGGACGATGAACACTGAAGCTTTCTTT. This gives the protein CASSSTLRGTMNTEAFF.

This rearrangement joins TRBV25-1 to TRBJ2-7; no firm D call. V was shortened by 4 bases and J by 3 bases, with 13 bases between the two germline ends. There are 14 residues in the CDR3. Germline V gene lookup returns CDR1 MGHDK and CDR2 SYGVNS. The CDR3 spells CASSATRPSYEQYF. The CDR3 DNA reads as TGTGCCAGCAGTGCCACCCGACCTAGCTACGAGCAGTACTTC.

This clone was counted only a few times. This chain connects TRBV6-1 to TRBJ1-1; 8 bases match TRBD1. Germline V gene lookup returns CDR1 MNHNS and CDR2 SASEGT. The CDR3 consists of 15 residues. V was clipped by 4 bases and J by 2 bases; unmatched bases: 6. The CDR3: CASSVQGVSNTEAFF. In DNA form, the CDR3 reads TGTGCCAGCAGTGTACAGGGGGTCTCCAACACTGAAGCTTTCTTT.

The chain links TRBV29-1 to TRBJ2-1; 11 nucleotides match TRBD1. The V gene's germline CDR1 is SQVTM and CDR2 ANQGSEA. V trimming: 5 bases; J trimming: 9 bases; junction bases outside the gene matches: 6. The CDR3 is 13 amino acids. CDR3 amino acids: CSVRWTGGSEQFF. For the CDR3, the DNA is TGCAGCGTTAGGTGGACAGGGGGCAGTGAGCAGTTCTTC.

This clone was counted between two and nine times. V and J are TRBV4-3 and TRBJ2-2, with 8 bases that match TRBD2. V lost 2 bases and J lost 5; bases outside the gene matches: 13. The CDR3 runs to 18 residues. The germline CDR1 and CDR2 sequences are LGHNA and YSLEER. The CDR3 sequence: CASSQTPGSSGVTGELFF. The DNA for the CDR3 is TGCGCCAGCAGCCAAACACCTGGTAGTAGCGGGGTTACCGGGGAGCTGTTTTTT.

The chain couples TRBV5-4 to TRBJ2-5; D is perhaps TRBD2 (6 bases). The V gene's germline CDR1 is SGHNT and CDR2 YYREEE (reference sequence). V lost 3 bases and J 2 bases, leaving 8 bases between the germline ends. CDR3 length: 13 amino acids. CDR3 residues: CASSSLAQETQYF. The DNA of the CDR3 is TGTGCCAGCAGCTCTCTAGCGCAAGAGACCCAGTACTTC. Full variable domain (missing parts from reference TRBV5-4 and TRBJ2-5): ETGVTQSPTHLIKTRGQQVTLRCSSQSGHNTVSWYQQALGQGPQFIFQYYREEENGRGNFPPRFSGLQFPNYSSELNVNALELDDSALYLCASSSLAQETQYFGPGTRLLVL.

This chain connects TRBV7-2 to TRBJ1-2; maybe TRBD1 (5 bases). The CDR3 spans 14 residues. The germline V gene has CDR1 SGHTA and CDR2 FQGNSA. V gave up 7 bases and J gave up 5 bases, with 17 bases separating them. The CDR3 nucleotides are TGTGCCAGCATGGGAAGGGGTTTAGGGTATGGCTACACCTTC. Residues: CASMGRGLGYGYTF.

In its sample, this clone was seen a few times. V and J are TRBV6-5 and TRBJ1-3; 8 nucleotides align to TRBD1. The CDR3 length is 13 residues. Per the germline V gene, CDR1 is MNHEY and CDR2 is SVGAGI. Trimming removed 8 bases from V and 5 bases from J; junction bases left unmatched: 5. The CDR3 DNA sequence: TGTGCCAGCCGTGGACAGGGCAGAAACACCATATATTTT. Protein sequence: CASRGQGRNTIYF.

CDR3 DNA: TGTGCCAGCAGCCTGACAGGGGTAGGGGAAAAACTGTTTTTT. Residues: CASSLTGVGEKLFF. J is TRBJ1-4 and V is TRBV2; TRBD1 agrees at 8 bases. CDR1 and CDR2 from the germline V gene are SNHLY and FYNNEI. The CDR3 contains 14 residues. Unmatched junction bases numbered 8, after V lost 6 bases and J lost 8 bases.

The chain joins TRBV7-2 to TRBJ1-1, with TRBD1 identical over 8 bases. The CDR3 sequence is 15 residues long. The ends lost 6 bases at V and 1 base at J; junction bases unmatched: 7. The germline V gene has CDR1 SGHTA and CDR2 FQGNSA. The CDR3: CASRDRTGPNTEAFF. The CDR3 DNA follows: TGTGCCAGCAGGGACCGGACAGGGCCGAACACTGAAGCTTTCTTT.